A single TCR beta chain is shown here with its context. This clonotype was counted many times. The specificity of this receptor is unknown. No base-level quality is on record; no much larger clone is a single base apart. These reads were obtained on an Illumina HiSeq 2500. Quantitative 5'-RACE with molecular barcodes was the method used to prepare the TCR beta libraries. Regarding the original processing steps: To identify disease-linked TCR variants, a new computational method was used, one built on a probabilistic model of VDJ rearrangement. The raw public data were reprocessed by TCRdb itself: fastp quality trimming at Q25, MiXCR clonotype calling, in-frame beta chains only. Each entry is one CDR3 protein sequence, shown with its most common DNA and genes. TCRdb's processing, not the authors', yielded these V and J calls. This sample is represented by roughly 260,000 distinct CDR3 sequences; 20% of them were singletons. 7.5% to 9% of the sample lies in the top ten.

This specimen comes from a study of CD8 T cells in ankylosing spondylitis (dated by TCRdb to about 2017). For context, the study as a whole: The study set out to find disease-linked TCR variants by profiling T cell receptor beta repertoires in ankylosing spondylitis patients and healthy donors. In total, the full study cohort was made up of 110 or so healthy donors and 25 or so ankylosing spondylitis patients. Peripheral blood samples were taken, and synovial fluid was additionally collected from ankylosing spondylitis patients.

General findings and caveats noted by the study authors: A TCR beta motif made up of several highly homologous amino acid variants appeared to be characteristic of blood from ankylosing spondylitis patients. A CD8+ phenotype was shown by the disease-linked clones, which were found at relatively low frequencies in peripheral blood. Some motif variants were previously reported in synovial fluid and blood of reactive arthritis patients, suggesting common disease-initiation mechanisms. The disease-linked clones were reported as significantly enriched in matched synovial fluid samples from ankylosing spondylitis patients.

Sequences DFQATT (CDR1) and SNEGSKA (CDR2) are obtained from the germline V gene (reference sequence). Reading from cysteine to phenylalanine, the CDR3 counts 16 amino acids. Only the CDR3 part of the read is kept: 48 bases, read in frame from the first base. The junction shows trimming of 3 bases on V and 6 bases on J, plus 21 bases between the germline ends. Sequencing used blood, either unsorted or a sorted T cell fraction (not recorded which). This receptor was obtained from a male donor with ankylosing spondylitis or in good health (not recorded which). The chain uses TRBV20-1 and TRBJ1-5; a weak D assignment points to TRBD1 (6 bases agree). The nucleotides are TGCAGTGCTAGCCCGGGGGCAGGGACCTTGCTTCAGCCCCAGCATTTT. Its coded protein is CSASPGAGTLLQPQHF.